This T cell receptor (beta chain) emerged from a study of blood T cell repertoires in COVID-19 (dated by TCRdb to 2018 to 2021). About the investigation overall: Collaborator samples came from the United States, Italy and Spain and covered acute and convalescent phases of COVID-19. A freely available public database, intended as a resource for researchers studying the immune response to SARS-CoV-2, is where the repertoires were released. The material from the prospective study consisted of cDNA or gDNA derived from T cells, B-cell-depleted T cells, or PBMCs. Where available, HLA class I and class II types were obtained from metadata supplied by the sample provider rather than from assay-based typing. The sample metadata nearly always contained a de-identified subject ID, COVID-19 status, age in years and sex. The samples were drawn from the first 160 participants of the ongoing ImmuneRACE study and from over a thousand subjects provided by 6 global collaborators. Subjects who had been exposed to COVID-19, were actively infected with it, or had recovered from it provided the deeply sampled blood TCRbeta repertoires that made up the dataset.

About this clone itself: This receptor's antigen is unknown. Nothing much larger sits one base from this clone, and base qualities are not available.

The immunoSEQ Assay, a bias-controlled multiplex PCR, was used to amplify TCRbeta CDR3 regions from genomic DNA. As for the authors' bioinformatics: Within the assay, amplification of reference gene primers was used to estimate how many nucleated cells each sample contained. Sequence reads were collapsed and filtered to measure the absolute abundance of every unique TCRbeta CDR3 rearrangement. For each sample, productive Simpson clonality was calculated as the square root of Simpson's diversity index across productive rearrangements. This is the immuneACCESS table as TCRdb keeps it, with only in-frame sequences that have V and J called. A part of the clones is gone; compared with another copy, unresolved V genes explain less than half, and the rest is unexplained. V and J calls and clone size are as listed in that table; D and trimming were resolved from the DNA. Present in this sample are under 300,000 clones, 86% of which were seen just once. The biggest ten clones account for 3% of the sample.

The investigation overall reported the following: Clinical and demographic metadata were provided uncurated, with the amount varying by source and participant.

There are 16 amino acids in the CDR3, from cysteine to phenylalanine inclusive. Only the CDR3 portion is preserved as DNA: 48 bases, with reading frame beginning at the first base. Between the V and J ends, shortened by 8 bases and 6 bases respectively, the junction contains 23 bases. CDR1 and CDR2 are drawn from the germline V gene: SGHTA, FQGNSA. Whole blood was collected in K2EDTA tubes by collaborating institutions according to the institutions' own protocols. Collaborator samples were shipped for TCRbeta analysis as frozen whole blood, isolated PBMCs, or DNA extracted from either sample type. Sequenced sample: peripheral blood. The chain is assembled from TRBV7-2 and TRBJ2-1; TRBD2 could be the D gene, as 6 bases match. This receptor was taken from a woman in her twenties or thirties with active or convalescent COVID-19. The DNA reads TGTGCCAGCGACGCGGCGGGACCGCGAATCTCCAATGAGCAGTTCTTC. Its translation reads: CASDAAGPRISNEQFF.